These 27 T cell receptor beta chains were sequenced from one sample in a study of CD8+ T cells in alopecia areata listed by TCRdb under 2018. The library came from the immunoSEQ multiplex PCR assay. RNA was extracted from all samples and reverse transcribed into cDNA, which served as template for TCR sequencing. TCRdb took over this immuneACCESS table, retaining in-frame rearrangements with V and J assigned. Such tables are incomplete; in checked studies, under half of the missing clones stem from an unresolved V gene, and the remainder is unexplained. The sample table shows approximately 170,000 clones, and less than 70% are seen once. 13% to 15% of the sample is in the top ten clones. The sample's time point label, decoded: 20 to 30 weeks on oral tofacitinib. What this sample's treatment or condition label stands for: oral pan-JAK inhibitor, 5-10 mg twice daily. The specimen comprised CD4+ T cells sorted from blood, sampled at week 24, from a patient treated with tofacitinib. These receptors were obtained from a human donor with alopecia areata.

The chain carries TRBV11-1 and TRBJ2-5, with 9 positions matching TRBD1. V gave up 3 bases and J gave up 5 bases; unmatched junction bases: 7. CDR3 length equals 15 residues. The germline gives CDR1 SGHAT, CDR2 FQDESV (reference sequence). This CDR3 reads CASSLSTGGGETQYF. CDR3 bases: TGTGCCAGCAGCTTGAGTACAGGGGGCGGCGAGACCCAGTACTTC. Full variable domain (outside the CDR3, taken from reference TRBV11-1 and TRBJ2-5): EAEVAQSPRYKITEKSQAVAFWCDPISGHATLYWYRQILGQGPELLVQFQDESVVDDSQLPKDRFSAERLKGVDSTLKIQPAELGDSAMYLCASSLSTGGGETQYFGPGTRLLVL.

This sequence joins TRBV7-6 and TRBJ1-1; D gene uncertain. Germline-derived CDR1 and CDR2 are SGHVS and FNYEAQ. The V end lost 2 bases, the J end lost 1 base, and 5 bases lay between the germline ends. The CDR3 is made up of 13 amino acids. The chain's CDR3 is CASSLSKNTEAFF. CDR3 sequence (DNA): TGTGCCAGCAGCTTATCCAAGAACACTGAAGCTTTCTTT.

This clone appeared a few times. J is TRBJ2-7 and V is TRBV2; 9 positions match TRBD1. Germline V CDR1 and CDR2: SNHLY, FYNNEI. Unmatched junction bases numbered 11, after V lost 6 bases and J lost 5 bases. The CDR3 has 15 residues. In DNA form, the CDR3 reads TGTGCCAGCAGCGGGCAGGGGACAGGGTCCCACGAGCAGTACTTC. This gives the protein CASSGQGTGSHEQYF.

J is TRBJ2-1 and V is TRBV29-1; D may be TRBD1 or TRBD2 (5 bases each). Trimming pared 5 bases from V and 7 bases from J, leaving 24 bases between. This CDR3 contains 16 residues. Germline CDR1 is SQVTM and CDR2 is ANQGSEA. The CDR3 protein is CSVLAGTQPSRNEQFF. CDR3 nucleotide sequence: TGCAGCGTTCTAGCCGGGACGCAACCTAGTAGGAATGAGCAGTTCTTC.

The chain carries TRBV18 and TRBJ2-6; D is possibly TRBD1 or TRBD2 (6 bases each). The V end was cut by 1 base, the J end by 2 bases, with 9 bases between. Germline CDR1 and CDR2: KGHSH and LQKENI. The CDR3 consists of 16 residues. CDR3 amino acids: CASSPQGGAGANVLTF. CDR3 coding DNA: TGTGCCAGCTCACCACAGGGGGGCGCTGGGGCCAACGTCCTGACTTTC. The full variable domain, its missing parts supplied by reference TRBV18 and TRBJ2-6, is NAGVMQNPRHLVRRRGQEARLRCSPMKGHSHVYWYRQLPEEGLKFMVYLQKENIIDESGMPKERFSAEFPKEGPSILRIQQVVRGDSAAYFCASSPQGGAGANVLTFGAGSRLTVL.

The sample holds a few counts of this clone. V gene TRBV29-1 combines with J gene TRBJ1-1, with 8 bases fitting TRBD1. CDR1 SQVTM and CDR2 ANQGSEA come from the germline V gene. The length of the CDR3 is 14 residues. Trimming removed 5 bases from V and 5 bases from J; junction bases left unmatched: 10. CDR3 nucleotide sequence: TGCAGCGTTTACCCAGGGGGCGCGGGGACTGAAGCTTTCTTT. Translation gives CSVYPGGAGTEAFF. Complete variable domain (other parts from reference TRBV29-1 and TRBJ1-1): SAVISQKPSRDICQRGTSLTIQCQVDSQVTMMFWYRQQPGQSLTLIATANQGSEATYESGFVIDKFPISRPNLTFSTLTVSNMSPEDSSIYLCSVYPGGAGTEAFFGQGTRLTVV.

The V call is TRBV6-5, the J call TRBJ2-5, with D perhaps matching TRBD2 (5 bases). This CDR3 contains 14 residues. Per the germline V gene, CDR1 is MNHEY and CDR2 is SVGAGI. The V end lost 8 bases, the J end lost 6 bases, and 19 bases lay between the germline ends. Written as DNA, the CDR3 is TGTGCCAGCTCCCGCGGAGTTGAGGGTCAGACCCAGTACTTC. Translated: CASSRGVEGQTQYF.

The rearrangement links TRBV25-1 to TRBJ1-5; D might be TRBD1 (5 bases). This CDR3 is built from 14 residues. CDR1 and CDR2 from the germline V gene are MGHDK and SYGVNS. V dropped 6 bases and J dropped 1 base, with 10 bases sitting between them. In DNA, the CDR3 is TGTGCCAGCAGCCCCCCAGGGAGCAATCAGCCCCAGCATTTT. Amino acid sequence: CASSPPGSNQPQHF.

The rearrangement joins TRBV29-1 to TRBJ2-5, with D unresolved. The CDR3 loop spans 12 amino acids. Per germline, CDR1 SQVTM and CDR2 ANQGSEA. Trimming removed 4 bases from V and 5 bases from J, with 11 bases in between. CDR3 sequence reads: CSVGDPPETQYF. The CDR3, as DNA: TGCAGCGTTGGAGACCCTCCGGAGACCCAGTACTTC.

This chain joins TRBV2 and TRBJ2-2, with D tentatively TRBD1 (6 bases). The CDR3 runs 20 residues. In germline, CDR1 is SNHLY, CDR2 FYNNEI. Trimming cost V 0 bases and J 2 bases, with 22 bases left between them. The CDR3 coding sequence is TGTGCCAGCAGTGAAGCGCTTCCCCGAAGACAGGACATAAACACCGGGGAGCTGTTTTTT. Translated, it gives CASSEALPRRQDINTGELFF.

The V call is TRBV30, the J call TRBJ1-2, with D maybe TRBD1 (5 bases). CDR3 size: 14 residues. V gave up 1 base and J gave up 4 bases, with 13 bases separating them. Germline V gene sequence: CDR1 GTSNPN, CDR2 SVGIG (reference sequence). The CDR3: CAWSAHQGPYGYTF. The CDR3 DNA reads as TGTGCCTGGAGTGCTCATCAGGGTCCCTATGGCTACACCTTC.

The CDR3, as DNA: TGTGCCAGCAGCTTAAACAGCGTTTACACAGATACGCAGTATTTT. Encoded protein: CASSLNSVYTDTQYF. V usage is TRBV7-9 and J usage is TRBJ2-3; D is ambiguous. Germline V gene sequence: CDR1 SEHNR, CDR2 FQNEAQ (reference sequence). Trimming removed 2 bases at V and 2 bases at J, with 11 bases between. The CDR3 length is 15 residues.

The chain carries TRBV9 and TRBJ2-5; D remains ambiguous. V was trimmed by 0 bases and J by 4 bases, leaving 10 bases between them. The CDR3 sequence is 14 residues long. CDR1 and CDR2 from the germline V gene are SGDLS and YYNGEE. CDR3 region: CASSVVGSSETQYF. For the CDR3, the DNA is TGTGCCAGCAGCGTAGTGGGTAGCTCAGAGACCCAGTACTTC.

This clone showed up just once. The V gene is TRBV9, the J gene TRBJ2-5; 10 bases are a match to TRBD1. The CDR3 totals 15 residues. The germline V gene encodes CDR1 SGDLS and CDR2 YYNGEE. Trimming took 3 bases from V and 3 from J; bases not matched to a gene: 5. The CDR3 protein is CASSGSGTGEETQYF. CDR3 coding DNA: TGTGCCAGCAGCGGTTCTGGGACAGGGGAAGAGACCCAGTACTTC.

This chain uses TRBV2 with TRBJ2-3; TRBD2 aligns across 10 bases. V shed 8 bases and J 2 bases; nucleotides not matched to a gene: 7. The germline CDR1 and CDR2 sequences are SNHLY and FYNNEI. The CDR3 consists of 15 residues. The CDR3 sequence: CASEELAGATDTQYF. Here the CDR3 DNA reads TGTGCCAGCGAGGAGCTAGCGGGAGCCACAGATACGCAGTATTTT.

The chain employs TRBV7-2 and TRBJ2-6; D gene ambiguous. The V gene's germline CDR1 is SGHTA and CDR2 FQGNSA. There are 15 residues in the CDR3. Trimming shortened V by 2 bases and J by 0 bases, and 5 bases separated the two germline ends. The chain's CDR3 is CASSLSASGANVLTF. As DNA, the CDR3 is TGTGCCAGCAGCTTATCCGCCTCTGGGGCCAACGTCCTGACTTTC.

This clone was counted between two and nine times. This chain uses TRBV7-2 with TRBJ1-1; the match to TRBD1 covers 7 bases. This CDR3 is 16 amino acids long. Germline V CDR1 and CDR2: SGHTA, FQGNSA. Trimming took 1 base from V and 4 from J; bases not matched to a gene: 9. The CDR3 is CASSLVGGGRSTEAFF. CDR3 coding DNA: TGTGCCAGCAGCTTAGTGGGAGGGGGCAGGAGCACTGAAGCTTTCTTT.

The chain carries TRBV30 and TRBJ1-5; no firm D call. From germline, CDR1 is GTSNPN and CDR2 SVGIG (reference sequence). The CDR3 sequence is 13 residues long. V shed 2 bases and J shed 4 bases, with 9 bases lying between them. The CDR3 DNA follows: TGTGCCTGGAGTCGGGCAATTAATCAGCCCCAGCATTTT. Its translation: CAWSRAINQPQHF.

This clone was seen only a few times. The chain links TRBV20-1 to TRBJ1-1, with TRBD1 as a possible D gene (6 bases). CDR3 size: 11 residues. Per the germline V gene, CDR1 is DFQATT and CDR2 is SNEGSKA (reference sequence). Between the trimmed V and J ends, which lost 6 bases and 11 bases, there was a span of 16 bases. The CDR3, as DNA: TGCAGTGCACAGACTCAGGGGCCGGCTTTCTTT. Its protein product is CSAQTQGPAFF.

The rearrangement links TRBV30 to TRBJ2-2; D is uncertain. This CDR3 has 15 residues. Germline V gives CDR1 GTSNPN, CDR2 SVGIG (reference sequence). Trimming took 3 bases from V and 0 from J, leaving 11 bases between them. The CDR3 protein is CAWSLDEANTGELFF. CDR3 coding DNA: TGTGCCTGGAGCCTGGACGAAGCGAACACCGGGGAGCTGTTTTTT.

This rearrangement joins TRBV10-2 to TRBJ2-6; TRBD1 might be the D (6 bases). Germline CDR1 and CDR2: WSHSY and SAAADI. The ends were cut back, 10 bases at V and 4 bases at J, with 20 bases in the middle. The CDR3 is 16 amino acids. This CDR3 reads CAITEGRGTGANVLTF. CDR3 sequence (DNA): TGCGCCATCACAGAGGGTAGGGGGACGGGGGCCAACGTCCTGACTTTC.

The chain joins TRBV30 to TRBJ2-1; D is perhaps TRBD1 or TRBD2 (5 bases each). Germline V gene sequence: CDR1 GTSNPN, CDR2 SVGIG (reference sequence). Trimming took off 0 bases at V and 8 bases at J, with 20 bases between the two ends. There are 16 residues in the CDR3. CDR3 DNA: TGTGCCTGGAGTGTACGCCAGTTGGGGACCGTGGATGAGCAGTTCTTC. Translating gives CAWSVRQLGTVDEQFF. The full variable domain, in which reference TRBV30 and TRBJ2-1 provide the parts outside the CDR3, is SQTIHQWPATLVQPVGSPLSLECTVEGTSNPNLYWYRQAAGRGLQLLFYSVGIGQISSEVPQNLSASRPQDRQFILSSKKLLLSDSGFYLCAWSVRQLGTVDEQFFGPGTRLTVL.

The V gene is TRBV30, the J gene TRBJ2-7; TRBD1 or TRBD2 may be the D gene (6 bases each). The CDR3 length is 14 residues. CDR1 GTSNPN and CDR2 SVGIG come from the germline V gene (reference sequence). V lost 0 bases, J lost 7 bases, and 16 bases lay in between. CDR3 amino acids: CAWSVGPGAKEQYF. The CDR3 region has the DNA TGTGCCTGGAGTGTAGGTCCGGGGGCGAAAGAGCAGTACTTC.

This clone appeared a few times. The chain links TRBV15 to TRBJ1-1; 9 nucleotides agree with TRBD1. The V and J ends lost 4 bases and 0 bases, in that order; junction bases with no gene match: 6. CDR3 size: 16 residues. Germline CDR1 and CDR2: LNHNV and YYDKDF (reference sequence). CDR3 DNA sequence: TGTGCCACCAGCACAGGGACAGGGACTATGAACACTGAAGCTTTCTTT. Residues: CATSTGTGTMNTEAFF.

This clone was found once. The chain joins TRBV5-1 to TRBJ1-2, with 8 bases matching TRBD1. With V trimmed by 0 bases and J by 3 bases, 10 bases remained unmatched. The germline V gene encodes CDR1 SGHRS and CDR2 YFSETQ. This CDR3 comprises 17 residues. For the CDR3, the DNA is TGCGCCAGCAGCTTGGCCGGTTTGGAACAGGGGGACTATGGCTACACCTTC. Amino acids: CASSLAGLEQGDYGYTF.

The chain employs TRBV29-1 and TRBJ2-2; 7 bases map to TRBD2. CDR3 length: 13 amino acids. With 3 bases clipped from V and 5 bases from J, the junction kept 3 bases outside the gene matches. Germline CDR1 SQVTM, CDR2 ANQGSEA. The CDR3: CSVDGGITGELFF. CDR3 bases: TGCAGCGTTGACGGGGGGATAACCGGGGAGCTGTTTTTT.

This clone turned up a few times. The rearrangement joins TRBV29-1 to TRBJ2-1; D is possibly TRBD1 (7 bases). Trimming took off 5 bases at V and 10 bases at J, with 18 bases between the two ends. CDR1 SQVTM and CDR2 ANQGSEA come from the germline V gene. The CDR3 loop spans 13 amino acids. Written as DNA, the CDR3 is TGCAGCGTTCGGGGGAGACAGGGCGGCGAGCAGTTCTTC. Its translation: CSVRGRQGGEQFF.